A selection of T cell receptor beta chains follows, all from one sample in a study of T cell responses to AZD1222 COVID-19 vaccine. Clones were read by immunoSEQ multiplex PCR, and TCRdb kept only the in-frame ones, dropping some. The sample consists of roughly 160,000 clones, approximately 90% of them appearing once. Sequences were derived from peripheral blood, sampled on day 0 of MenACWY control vaccination. These TCRs come from an adult in good health. Each CDR3 is given with its conserved first and last residue. Each record gives: V gene, CDR3 length, J gene, CDR3 protein.

v_call: TRBV11-2; cdr3_length: 14; j_call: TRBJ1-4; cdr3_aa: CASSLDPTNEKLFF
v_call: TRBV15; cdr3_length: 17; j_call: TRBJ2-6; cdr3_aa: CATSRVGAPAGANVLTF
v_call: TRBV11-3; cdr3_length: 14; j_call: TRBJ2-1; cdr3_aa: CASSLDTLDNEQFF
v_call: TRBV6-1; cdr3_length: 13; j_call: TRBJ1-2; cdr3_aa: CASSEYTDYGYTF
v_call: TRBV7-9; cdr3_length: 14; j_call: TRBJ1-2; cdr3_aa: CASSSRQARYGYTF
v_call: TRBV2; cdr3_length: 16; j_call: TRBJ2-4; cdr3_aa: CASSEGRAVAKNIQYF
v_call: TRBV4-2; cdr3_length: 13; j_call: TRBJ1-5; cdr3_aa: CASSQEPGQPQHF
v_call: TRBV19; cdr3_length: 13; j_call: TRBJ2-7; cdr3_aa: CASSIQSMGQQYF
v_call: TRBV19; cdr3_length: 13; j_call: TRBJ2-7; cdr3_aa: CATNRGLGYEQYF
v_call: TRBV19; cdr3_length: 13; j_call: TRBJ1-5; cdr3_aa: CASSDIYNQPQHF
v_call: TRBV10-2; cdr3_length: 12; j_call: TRBJ1-2; cdr3_aa: CASSEVLDRVTF
v_call: TRBV29-1; cdr3_length: 12; j_call: TRBJ2-7; cdr3_aa: CSVVGNSYEQYF
v_call: TRBV4-1; cdr3_length: 15; j_call: TRBJ1-4; cdr3_aa: CASSRSGGGNEKLFF
v_call: TRBV9; cdr3_length: 15; j_call: TRBJ2-7; cdr3_aa: CASSVVGTSSYEQYF
v_call: TRBV24-1; cdr3_length: 14; j_call: TRBJ2-2; cdr3_aa: CATSVAVNTGELFF
v_call: TRBV28; cdr3_length: 13; j_call: TRBJ1-5; cdr3_aa: CASSPFKDQPQHF
v_call: TRBV30; cdr3_length: 13; j_call: TRBJ2-3; cdr3_aa: CAWRPDYTDTQYF
v_call: TRBV19; cdr3_length: 15; j_call: TRBJ1-5; cdr3_aa: CASSVGTGSNQPQHF
v_call: TRBV6-5; cdr3_length: 14; j_call: TRBJ1-2; cdr3_aa: CASSKNRGNYGYTF
v_call: TRBV6-6; cdr3_length: 16; j_call: TRBJ2-3; cdr3_aa: CASSYVRLRNTDTQYF
v_call: TRBV7-9; cdr3_length: 14; j_call: TRBJ1-1; cdr3_aa: CASSLATANTEAFF
v_call: TRBV19; cdr3_length: 12; j_call: TRBJ2-7; cdr3_aa: CASSPSFGEQYF
v_call: TRBV24-1; cdr3_length: 11; j_call: TRBJ2-2; cdr3_aa: CATSEAGELFF
v_call: TRBV2; cdr3_length: 14; j_call: TRBJ2-7; cdr3_aa: CASTRDRSSYEQYF
v_call: TRBV7-9; cdr3_length: 17; j_call: TRBJ2-7; cdr3_aa: CASSLPYGQGDAYEQYF
v_call: TRBV20-1; cdr3_length: 10; j_call: TRBJ1-1; cdr3_aa: CSADAAEAFF
v_call: TRBV4-1; cdr3_length: 14; j_call: TRBJ2-1; cdr3_aa: CASSPQEAYNEQFF
v_call: TRBV6-1; cdr3_length: 13; j_call: TRBJ2-7; cdr3_aa: CASSEALRWEQYF
v_call: TRBV27; cdr3_length: 13; j_call: TRBJ2-7; cdr3_aa: CASSFPSADEQYF
v_call: TRBV7-3; cdr3_length: 17; j_call: TRBJ2-3; cdr3_aa: CASSLKRGSGRGDTQYF
v_call: TRBV27; cdr3_length: 19; j_call: TRBJ2-2; cdr3_aa: CASSTRDRGPTGSTGELFF
v_call: TRBV7-3; cdr3_length: 17; j_call: TRBJ2-4; cdr3_aa: CASSLFWVVKAKNIQYF
v_call: TRBV30; cdr3_length: 14; j_call: TRBJ1-5; cdr3_aa: CAWRGQGVLQPQHF
v_call: TRBV7-3; cdr3_length: 14; j_call: TRBJ1-5; cdr3_aa: CASSLRDRPQPQHF
v_call: TRBV18; cdr3_length: 14; j_call: TRBJ1-5; cdr3_aa: CASSPGQFGQPQHF
v_call: TRBV5-6; cdr3_length: 17; j_call: TRBJ2-7; cdr3_aa: CASSLVKGTGWLYEQYF
v_call: TRBV3-1/TRBV3-2; cdr3_length: 16; j_call: TRBJ1-1; cdr3_aa: CASSQMVGRMNTEAFF
v_call: TRBV5-6; cdr3_length: 15; j_call: TRBJ2-5; cdr3_aa: CASSSLQGDRRTQYF
v_call: TRBV19; cdr3_length: 16; j_call: TRBJ2-2; cdr3_aa: CASSIVQGANTGELFF
v_call: TRBV28; cdr3_length: 16; j_call: TRBJ2-7; cdr3_aa: CASTEGVAGDIYEQYF
v_call: TRBV5-1; cdr3_length: 15; j_call: TRBJ2-7; cdr3_aa: CASRPTSDRPYEQYF
v_call: TRBV12-3/TRBV12-4; cdr3_length: 13; j_call: TRBJ1-1; cdr3_aa: CASKTGLISEAFF
v_call: TRBV10-3; cdr3_length: 17; j_call: TRBJ1-1; cdr3_aa: CAISRTGLDSMNTEAFF
v_call: TRBV5-1; cdr3_length: 14; j_call: TRBJ2-7; cdr3_aa: CASSFDGVLYEQYF
v_call: TRBV27; cdr3_length: 15; j_call: TRBJ2-3; cdr3_aa: CASSFQDAGLDTQYF
v_call: TRBV5-1; cdr3_length: 13; j_call: TRBJ1-1; cdr3_aa: CASSATGRTEAFF
v_call: TRBV24-1; cdr3_length: 13; j_call: TRBJ1-2; cdr3_aa: CATSEDPNYGYTF
v_call: TRBV18; cdr3_length: 15; j_call: TRBJ1-6; cdr3_aa: CASSPIEARNSPLHF
v_call: TRBV7-7; cdr3_length: 15; j_call: TRBJ2-2; cdr3_aa: CASSLRSGTIGELFF
v_call: TRBV4-2; cdr3_length: 16; j_call: TRBJ1-2; cdr3_aa: CASSQVGQYANYGYTF
v_call: TRBV7-6; cdr3_length: 17; j_call: TRBJ2-3; cdr3_aa: CASSSLTGGEGTDTQYF
v_call: TRBV18; cdr3_length: 16; j_call: TRBJ2-2; cdr3_aa: CASSPYSGSDTGELFF
v_call: TRBV5-1; cdr3_length: 14; j_call: TRBJ2-1; cdr3_aa: CASSRQGASNEQFF
v_call: TRBV3-1/TRBV3-2; cdr3_length: 15; j_call: TRBJ1-2; cdr3_aa: CASSQDVRGGYGYTF
v_call: TRBV2; cdr3_length: 14; j_call: TRBJ1-2; cdr3_aa: CASSGDRVYYGYTF
v_call: TRBV11-2; cdr3_length: 14; j_call: TRBJ2-1; cdr3_aa: CASSPGQGAGEQFF